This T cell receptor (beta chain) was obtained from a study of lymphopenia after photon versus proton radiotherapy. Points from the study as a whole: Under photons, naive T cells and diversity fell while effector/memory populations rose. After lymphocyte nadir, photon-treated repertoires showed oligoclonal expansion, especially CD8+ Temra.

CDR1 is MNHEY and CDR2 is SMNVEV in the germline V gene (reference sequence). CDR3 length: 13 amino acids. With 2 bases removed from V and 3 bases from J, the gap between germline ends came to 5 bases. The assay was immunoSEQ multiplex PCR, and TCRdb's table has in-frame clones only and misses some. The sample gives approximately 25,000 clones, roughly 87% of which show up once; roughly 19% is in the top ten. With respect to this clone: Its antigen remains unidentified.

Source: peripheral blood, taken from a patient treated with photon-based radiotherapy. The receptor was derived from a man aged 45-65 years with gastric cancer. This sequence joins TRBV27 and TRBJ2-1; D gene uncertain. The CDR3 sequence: CASSLGGYNEQFF. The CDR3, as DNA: TGTGCCAGCAGTTTAGGCGGCTACAATGAGCAGTTCTTC.